The 28 T cell receptor beta chains below come from one sample, sequenced in a study of blood T cell repertoires in COVID-19. Method: immunoSEQ multiplex PCR; TCRdb's copy keeps in-frame clones and lacks some. The data contain some 200,000 clones, around nine tenths of them singletons. The sample was peripheral blood. These receptors originate from a woman aged 70-85 years with COVID-19, enrolled during active disease.

The chain uses TRBV6-2 or TRBV6-3 and TRBJ2-7; a possible D gene is TRBD1 (6 bases). V dropped 2 bases and J dropped 1 base, with 15 bases sitting between them. Germline CDR1 is MNHEY and CDR2 is SVGEGT. This CDR3 region has 16 residues. In DNA form, the CDR3 reads TGTGCCAGCAGTTACCCTACCAGGACAGAGTCCTACGAGCAGTACTTC. This translates into CASSYPTRTESYEQYF.

This clone occurred once. The CDR3 protein is CASSYPGRTPYEQYF. In nucleotides, the CDR3 is TGTGCCAGCAGTTATCCCGGGAGGACACCCTACGAGCAGTACTTC. V gene TRBV6-5 combines with J gene TRBJ2-7; TRBD2 agrees at 7 bases. The CDR3 runs to 15 residues. V shed 3 bases and J 2 bases; nucleotides not matched to a gene: 7. CDR1 is MNHEY and CDR2 is SVGAGI in the germline V gene.

The chain joins TRBV30 to TRBJ1-1, with D possibly matching TRBD1 (5 bases). Germline V gives CDR1 GTSNPN, CDR2 SVGIG (reference sequence). This CDR3 has 11 amino acids. The CDR3 sequence: CAFSAGAEAFF. The CDR3 DNA is TGTGCTTTCTCGGCGGGGGCTGAAGCTTTCTTT.

V and J are TRBV11-2 and TRBJ1-3, with D perhaps TRBD1 (6 bases). This CDR3 is 15 amino acids long. Trimming took off 3 bases at V and 0 bases at J, with 9 bases between the two ends. The germline gives CDR1 SGHAT, CDR2 FQNNGV. The CDR3 loop is CASSFTGISGNTIYF. The CDR3 DNA is TGTGCCAGCAGCTTCACAGGGATCTCTGGAAACACCATATATTTT.

The chain has TRBV30 and TRBJ2-2, with a possible D match to TRBD1 (5 bases). From germline, CDR1 is GTSNPN and CDR2 SVGIG (reference sequence). V shed 0 bases and J shed 2 bases, with 13 bases lying between them. CDR3 length: 16 amino acids. The CDR3: CAWSVPQGSNTGELFF. The CDR3 DNA follows: TGTGCCTGGAGTGTACCTCAGGGCTCAAACACCGGGGAGCTGTTTTTT.

The V and J genes are TRBV9 and TRBJ2-2, with unresolved D. Trimming removed 5 bases at V and 5 bases at J, with 19 bases between. CDR1 SGDLS and CDR2 YYNGEE come from the germline V gene. The CDR3 length is 16 residues. CDR3 in amino acids: CASSMRLEKKTGELFF. CDR3 nucleotides: TGTGCCAGCAGTATGAGGCTGGAAAAGAAGACCGGGGAGCTGTTTTTT.

The J gene is TRBJ2-3, the V gene TRBV25-1; TRBD2 is a possible D gene (6 bases). This CDR3 region has 14 residues. CDR1 MGHDK and CDR2 SYGVNS come from the germline V gene. V gave up 5 bases and J gave up 2 bases, with 11 bases separating them. The CDR3 nucleotides read TGTGCCAGCAGTTGGGACTTTCTCACAGATACGCAGTATTTT. This gives the protein CASSWDFLTDTQYF.

The J gene is TRBJ2-7, the V gene TRBV5-5, with 9 bases aligning to TRBD1. Germline CDR1 is SGHKS and CDR2 is YYEKEE (reference sequence). CDR3 length equals 16 residues. With 1 base clipped from V and 3 bases from J, the junction kept 8 bases outside the gene matches. The DNA of the CDR3 is TGTGCCAGCAGCTTGTATATAGGACAGGGGAACTACGAGCAGTACTTC. Translating it yields CASSLYIGQGNYEQYF. The full variable domain, with the rest looked up from reference TRBV5-5 and TRBJ2-7, is DAGVTQSPTHLIKTRGQQVTLRCSPISGHKSVSWYQQVLGQGPQFIFQYYEKEERGRGNFPDRFSARQFPNYSSELNVNALLLGDSALYLCASSLYIGQGNYEQYFGPGTRLTVT.

This rearrangement joins TRBV7-2 to TRBJ2-7; TRBD2 aligns across 10 bases. CDR1 and CDR2 from the germline V gene are SGHTA and FQGNSA. The V segment lost 5 bases and the J segment 7 bases; nucleotides outside the gene matches: 11. The CDR3 runs to 15 residues. CDR3 bases: TGTGCCAGCAGCAACTTAGGGGGACTAGCGTTAGAGCAGTACTTC. Translation gives CASSNLGGLALEQYF.

This clone was found once. Here the CDR3 reads CASSQDKGLAGDGEQFF. CDR3 in DNA: TGTGCCAGCAGCCAAGATAAGGGACTAGCGGGAGATGGGGAGCAGTTCTTC. This rearrangement joins TRBV3-1 (or the pseudogene TRBV3-2) to TRBJ2-1, with TRBD2 matching 14 bases. Germline V gene lookup returns CDR1 LGHDT and CDR2 YNNKEL (reference sequence). The V segment lost 0 bases and the J segment 10 bases; nucleotides outside the gene matches: 8. CDR3 length equals 17 residues.

The V gene is TRBV6-5, the J gene TRBJ1-1, with TRBD1 matching over 10 bases. V lost 8 bases and J lost 9; bases outside the gene matches: 6. From germline, CDR1 is MNHEY and CDR2 SVGAGI. This CDR3 is built from 12 residues. CDR3 residues: CASRTGGTQAFF. The CDR3 region has the DNA TGTGCCAGCCGGACAGGGGGTACTCAAGCTTTCTTT.

This chain's CDR3 is CASSLAGQQKYF. The CDR3 coding sequence is TGCGCCAGCAGCTTAGCAGGACAGCAGAAGTACTTC. V and J are TRBV5-1 and TRBJ2-7; the D gene is possibly TRBD1 (6 bases). Germline-derived CDR1 and CDR2 are SGHRS and YFSETQ. Trimming pared 2 bases from V and 11 bases from J, leaving 14 bases between. CDR3 size: 12 residues.

The chain employs TRBV5-4 and TRBJ2-3; 10 bases are shared with TRBD2. From germline, CDR1 is SGHNT and CDR2 YYREEE (reference sequence). The CDR3 loop spans 15 amino acids. J lost 2 bases, V lost 4 bases, and 4 bases had no gene match. CDR3 DNA: TGTGCCAGCAGCAAGGGACTAGCGAACACAGATACGCAGTATTTT. Its translation is CASSKGLANTDTQYF.

The chain recombines TRBV6-5 with TRBJ2-3; 8 bases map to TRBD1. The J segment lost 0 bases and the V segment lost 9 bases, leaving 5 bases of the junction unmatched. The CDR3 has 14 amino acids. The germline V gene has CDR1 MNHEY and CDR2 SVGAGI. The CDR3 is CASRTGSSTDTQYF. The DNA for the CDR3 is TGTGCCAGTCGGACAGGGAGTAGCACAGATACGCAGTATTTT.

The table lists this clone with a few counts. The chain recombines TRBV2 with TRBJ2-5; 7 bases align to TRBD1. The CDR3 is 16 residues long. Germline V gives CDR1 SNHLY, CDR2 FYNNEI. V trimming: 3 bases; J trimming: 2 bases; junction bases outside the gene matches: 9. CDR3 in DNA: TGTGCCAGCAGTGAGTCGGGACAGCAACTTCAAGAGACCCAGTACTTC. Amino acid sequence: CASSESGQQLQETQYF.

The V gene is TRBV20-1, the J gene TRBJ2-3, with D hard to call. The CDR3 is 10 amino acids. V shed 7 bases and J shed 4 bases, with 6 bases lying between them. CDR1 is DFQATT and CDR2 is SNEGSKA in the germline V gene (reference sequence). CDR3 sequence: CSVGPDTQYF. In DNA, the CDR3 is TGCAGTGTTGGCCCAGATACGCAGTATTTT.

The chain joins TRBV5-1 to TRBJ1-1; D might be TRBD1 (5 bases). V was trimmed by 4 bases and J by 6 bases, leaving 16 bases between them. CDR3 length: 14 amino acids. Germline V gene sequence: CDR1 SGHRS, CDR2 YFSETQ. The CDR3 here is CASSLTKDKAEAFF. CDR3 bases: TGCGCCAGCAGCCTCACCAAGGACAAAGCTGAAGCTTTCTTT.

This rearrangement joins TRBV30 to TRBJ2-7; TRBD1 matches at 8 bases. Unmatched junction bases numbered 4, after V lost 1 base and J lost 2 bases. The CDR3 is 14 amino acids. The germline gives CDR1 GTSNPN, CDR2 SVGIG (reference sequence). The CDR3 region is CAWSGQGYPYEQYF. DNA of the CDR3: TGTGCCTGGAGTGGACAGGGGTACCCCTACGAGCAGTACTTC. Combining the CDR3 with reference TRBV30 and TRBJ2-7 gives the whole variable domain SQTIHQWPATLVQPVGSPLSLECTVEGTSNPNLYWYRQAAGRGLQLLFYSVGIGQISSEVPQNLSASRPQDRQFILSSKKLLLSDSGFYLCAWSGQGYPYEQYFGPGTRLTVT.

The CDR3 here is CASSTWTGASPLHF. CDR3 nucleotide sequence: TGTGCCAGCAGCACATGGACAGGGGCCTCACCCCTCCACTTT. This sequence joins TRBV9 and TRBJ1-6; 9 nucleotides line up with TRBD1. V lost 4 bases and J lost 10; bases outside the gene matches: 6. The CDR3 sequence is 14 residues long. CDR1 is SGDLS, CDR2 YYNGEE, per germline.

The chain links TRBV25-1 to TRBJ1-1; no firm D call. CDR1 MGHDK and CDR2 SYGVNS come from the germline V gene. The CDR3 consists of 16 residues. Between the trimmed V and J ends, which lost 0 bases and 1 base, there was a span of 12 bases. The CDR3 sequence: CASSEYVPTSNTEAFF. DNA for the CDR3: TGTGCCAGCAGTGAATACGTACCGACATCGAACACTGAAGCTTTCTTT.

V usage is TRBV15 and J usage is TRBJ2-5; possible D gene TRBD1, 6 bases. This CDR3 region has 11 residues. In germline, CDR1 is LNHNV, CDR2 YYDKDF (reference sequence). Trimming stripped 5 bases from V and 13 bases from J, with 14 bases between. Here the CDR3 reads CATSEDRDTYF. CDR3 in DNA: TGTGCCACCAGCGAGGACCGGGACACGTACTTC.

The chain employs TRBV7-3 and TRBJ2-3, with TRBD2 matching over 10 bases. Per the germline V gene, CDR1 is SGHTA and CDR2 is FQGTGA. This CDR3 spans 18 amino acids. The V gene end was trimmed by 4 bases and the J gene end by 4 bases; junction bases not matched to a gene: 14. CDR3 amino acids: CASSSWVAGGPGPDTQYF. The CDR3 nucleotides are TGTGCCAGCAGCTCGTGGGTAGCGGGAGGCCCCGGACCAGATACGCAGTATTTT.

V and J are TRBV3-1 (or the pseudogene TRBV3-2) and TRBJ2-2; D possibly corresponds to TRBD1 (6 bases). CDR3 length: 12 residues. Trimming took off 3 bases at V and 8 bases at J, with 7 bases between the two ends. Germline V lookup: CDR1 LGHDT, CDR2 YNNKEL (reference sequence). This chain's CDR3 is CASSQGAGELFF. Here the CDR3 DNA reads TGTGCCAGCAGCCAGGGGGCAGGGGAGCTGTTTTTT.

This chain connects TRBV10-3 to TRBJ1-1, with TRBD1 matching over 7 bases. Trimming cost V 5 bases and J 1 base; bases outside gene matches: 10. The CDR3 has 16 residues. Germline-derived CDR1 and CDR2 are ENHRY and SYGVKD. The CDR3 DNA sequence: TGTGCCATCAGTACCTTTCCCGGGACAGAGAACACTGAAGCTTTCTTT. Translation: CAISTFPGTENTEAFF.

The rearrangement uses TRBV5-6 and TRBJ1-1; the D is unclear. V shed 0 bases and J shed 0 bases, with 9 bases lying between them. CDR3 length equals 15 residues. Germline CDR1 is SGHDT and CDR2 is YYEEEE. CDR3 sequence reads: CASSLAYNLNTEAFF. The DNA of the CDR3 is TGTGCCAGCAGCTTGGCTTACAATCTGAACACTGAAGCTTTCTTT.

This clone has only a few counts. The genes are TRBV28 and TRBJ2-5, with 7 bases lining up with TRBD1. This CDR3 comprises 16 residues. The J segment lost 2 bases and the V segment lost 4 bases, leaving 10 bases of the junction unmatched. Looked up from germline, CDR1 is MDHEN and CDR2 is SYDVKM. Written as DNA, the CDR3 is TGTGCCAGCAGTTCACCCCTCCGGGACAGACAAGAGACCCAGTACTTC. It specifies CASSSPLRDRQETQYF.

CDR3 loop: CASSQEDRYGYTF. CDR3 nucleotide sequence: TGTGCCAGCAGCCAAGAGGACAGGTATGGCTACACCTTC. The rearrangement links TRBV3-1 (or the pseudogene TRBV3-2) to TRBJ1-2, with 7 positions matching TRBD1. Unmatched junction bases numbered 0, after V lost 0 bases and J lost 5 bases. Germline loops: CDR1 LGHDT, CDR2 YNNKEL (reference sequence). The CDR3 totals 13 residues.

The chain recombines TRBV5-1 with TRBJ2-3; no clear D gene. Per the germline V gene, CDR1 is SGHRS and CDR2 is YFSETQ. V was pared by 4 bases and J by 2 bases, with 8 bases between. This CDR3 spans 13 amino acids. CDR3 DNA sequence: TGCGCCAGCAGCCCCTATGTCACAGATACGCAGTATTTT. Residues: CASSPYVTDTQYF. Filled out from reference TRBV5-1 and TRBJ2-3, the complete variable domain reads KAGVTQTPRYLIKTRGQQVTLSCSPISGHRSVSWYQQTPGQGLQFLFEYFSETQRNKGNFPGRFSGRQFSNSRSEMNVSTLELGDSALYLCASSPYVTDTQYFGPGTRLTVL.